A selection of T cell receptor beta chains follows, all from one sample in a study of Ad26.COV2.S vaccination and SARS-CoV-2 variants. Sequencing was performed with immunoSEQ multiplex PCR; in TCRdb, only in-frame clones are kept and a portion is missing. The sample contains 350,000 to 500,000 clones, over 75% of which appear only once. Source: peripheral blood, taken in a trial of Ad26.COV2.S vaccine versus placebo. The receptors here all came from a person aged 18 to 59 who received the Ad26.COV2.S COVID-19 vaccine or a placebo. CDR3s include the opening cysteine and the closing phenylalanine or tryptophan. D genes are given only for firm matches. Clone size is given for some rows only: seen once, a few or many times, or a class if the clone is expanded.

CDR3 protein: CASSPAPKETQYF
CDR3 DNA: TGTGCCAGCTCACCGGCCCCGAAAGAGACCCAGTACTTC
D gene: NA
J gene: TRBJ2-5
clone size: NA
V gene: TRBV18

CDR3 protein: CSALGNSPLHF
CDR3 DNA: TGCAGTGCCCTAGGGAATTCACCCCTCCACTTT
D gene: NA
J gene: TRBJ1-6
clone size: few
V gene: TRBV20-1

CDR3 protein: CAWSSGRDYEQYF
CDR3 DNA: TGTGCCTGGAGTTCTGGCAGGGACTACGAGCAGTACTTC
D gene: NA
J gene: TRBJ2-7
clone size: NA
V gene: TRBV30

CDR3 protein: CASSIGHNNEQFF
CDR3 DNA: TGTGCCAGTAGTATAGGTCATAACAATGAGCAGTTCTTC
D gene: NA
J gene: TRBJ2-1
clone size: NA
V gene: TRBV19

CDR3 protein: CAWSVPVAGIQPQHF
CDR3 DNA: TGTGCCTGGAGTGTACCCGTGGCAGGGATTCAGCCCCAGCATTTT
D gene: NA
J gene: TRBJ1-5
clone size: NA
V gene: TRBV30

CDR3 protein: CASSLSEQFF
CDR3 DNA: TGTGCCAGCAGCTTAAGTGAGCAGTTCTTC
D gene: NA
J gene: TRBJ2-1
clone size: NA
V gene: TRBV7-9

CDR3 protein: CASSDRRVSAETQYF
CDR3 DNA: TGTGCCAGCAGTGATAGAAGGGTCTCGGCGGAGACCCAGTACTTC
D gene: NA
J gene: TRBJ2-5
clone size: NA
V gene: TRBV28

CDR3 protein: CASSEGQMNTEAFF
CDR3 DNA: TGTGCCAGCAGCGAGGGACAGATGAACACTGAAGCTTTCTTT
D gene: NA
J gene: TRBJ1-1
clone size: NA
V gene: TRBV21-1

CDR3 protein: CASSPRERGAYNEQFF
CDR3 DNA: TGTGCCAGCAGCCCGCGAGAGCGGGGGGCCTACAATGAGCAGTTCTTC
D gene: TRBD2
J gene: TRBJ2-1
clone size: NA
V gene: TRBV7-8

CDR3 protein: CASSPQVRPANYGYTF
CDR3 DNA: TGTGCCAGCAGTCCCCAGGTCCGCCCGGCTAACTATGGCTACACCTTC
D gene: NA
J gene: TRBJ1-2
clone size: NA
V gene: TRBV28

CDR3 protein: CASSLGWGEQFF
CDR3 DNA: TGTGCCAGCAGCTTAGGTTGGGGGGAGCAGTTCTTC
D gene: NA
J gene: TRBJ2-1
clone size: NA
V gene: TRBV7-2

CDR3 protein: CASSSDRATEAFF
CDR3 DNA: TGTGCCAGCAGCTCTGACAGGGCAACTGAAGCTTTCTTT
D gene: TRBD1
J gene: TRBJ1-1
clone size: NA
V gene: TRBV7-2

CDR3 protein: CATYSDTQYF
CDR3 DNA: TGTGCCACGTATTCAGATACGCAGTATTTT
D gene: NA
J gene: TRBJ2-3
clone size: NA
V gene: TRBV10-3

CDR3 protein: CASSPAQELYGYTF
CDR3 DNA: TGTGCCAGCAGCCCCGCCCAGGAGTTGTATGGCTACACCTTC
D gene: NA
J gene: TRBJ1-2
clone size: few
V gene: TRBV28

CDR3 protein: CASSLARTGPDETQYF
CDR3 DNA: TGCGCCAGCAGCTTGGCCAGGACAGGGCCCGATGAGACCCAGTACTTC
D gene: TRBD1
J gene: TRBJ2-5
clone size: NA
V gene: TRBV5-1

CDR3 protein: CATSQGKAEAFF
CDR3 DNA: TGTGCCACTAGTCAGGGGAAGGCTGAAGCTTTCTTT
D gene: NA
J gene: TRBJ1-1
clone size: NA
V gene: TRBV2

CDR3 protein: CASSLEGSQPQHF
CDR3 DNA: TGCGCCAGCAGCTTGGAGGGTAGTCAGCCCCAGCATTTT
D gene: NA
J gene: TRBJ1-5
clone size: once
V gene: TRBV5-1

CDR3 protein: CAWGPIGGYNEQFF
CDR3 DNA: TGTGCCTGGGGGCCTATCGGGGGCTACAATGAGCAGTTCTTC
D gene: NA
J gene: TRBJ2-1
clone size: once
V gene: TRBV30

CDR3 protein: CASKGGSTGELFF
CDR3 DNA: TGTGCCAGTAAAGGGGGCAGCACCGGGGAGCTGTTTTTT
D gene: TRBD1
J gene: TRBJ2-2
clone size: NA
V gene: TRBV2

CDR3 protein: CASSIVAGGRETQYF
CDR3 DNA: TGTGCCAGCAGTATCGTAGCGGGGGGCAGGGAGACCCAGTACTTC
D gene: TRBD2
J gene: TRBJ2-5
clone size: NA
V gene: TRBV27

CDR3 protein: CASSHRGSGNTIYF
CDR3 DNA: TGTGCCAGCAGCCACAGGGGATCTGGAAACACCATATATTTT
D gene: NA
J gene: TRBJ1-3
clone size: NA
V gene: TRBV3-1/TRBV3-2

CDR3 protein: CASSNTRGTGELFF
CDR3 DNA: TGTGCCAGCAGCAACACTCGTGGCACCGGGGAGCTGTTTTTT
D gene: NA
J gene: TRBJ2-2
clone size: once
V gene: TRBV6-6

CDR3 protein: CASSWGETQYF
CDR3 DNA: TGTGCCAGCAGTTGGGGAGAGACCCAGTACTTC
D gene: NA
J gene: TRBJ2-5
clone size: NA
V gene: TRBV27

CDR3 protein: CASSVRGDGDAYEQYF
CDR3 DNA: TGTGCCAGCAGCGTTAGGGGGGACGGAGATGCCTACGAGCAGTACTTC
D gene: NA
J gene: TRBJ2-7
clone size: NA
V gene: TRBV9

CDR3 protein: CASSYGQGSPLHF
CDR3 DNA: TGTGCCAGCAGCTACGGACAGGGATCACCCCTCCACTTT
D gene: TRBD1
J gene: TRBJ1-6
clone size: NA
V gene: TRBV11-1

CDR3 protein: CASTLSHRGRSYEQYF
CDR3 DNA: TGTGCCAGCACCTTATCTCACAGGGGGCGATCCTACGAGCAGTACTTC
D gene: TRBD1
J gene: TRBJ2-7
clone size: NA
V gene: TRBV2

CDR3 protein: CASSRDPLSETQYF
CDR3 DNA: TGTGCCAGCAGTAGAGACCCCCTTTCGGAGACCCAGTACTTC
D gene: NA
J gene: TRBJ2-5
clone size: NA
V gene: TRBV6-6

CDR3 protein: CAWSPGGENQPQHF
CDR3 DNA: TGTGCCTGGAGTCCTGGGGGGGAGAATCAGCCCCAGCATTTT
D gene: NA
J gene: TRBJ1-5
clone size: NA
V gene: TRBV30

CDR3 protein: CASSLGSVRSSYNEQFF
CDR3 DNA: TGTGCCAGCAGCTTAGGTTCGGTTAGGAGCTCCTACAATGAGCAGTTCTTC
D gene: NA
J gene: TRBJ2-1
clone size: NA
V gene: TRBV11-3

CDR3 protein: CASSVVASGDEQFF
CDR3 DNA: TGTGCCAGCAGCGTAGTGGCTAGCGGTGATGAGCAGTTCTTC
D gene: TRBD2
J gene: TRBJ2-1
clone size: NA
V gene: TRBV9

CDR3 protein: CASSSGLAGGTYNEQFF
CDR3 DNA: TGTGCCAGCAGCTCGGGACTAGCGGGGGGGACCTACAATGAGCAGTTCTTC
D gene: TRBD2
J gene: TRBJ2-1
clone size: NA
V gene: TRBV7-2

CDR3 protein: CASSLTGTTGNTIYF
CDR3 DNA: TGTGCCAGCAGCTTAACCGGGACAACGGGAAACACCATATATTTT
D gene: NA
J gene: TRBJ1-3
clone size: NA
V gene: TRBV7-3

CDR3 protein: CASSWRAGRRSYEQYF
CDR3 DNA: TGTGCCAGCAGCTGGAGGGCAGGCCGGCGGTCCTACGAGCAGTACTTC
D gene: NA
J gene: TRBJ2-7
clone size: once
V gene: TRBV7-2

CDR3 protein: CASSGQGGISSGYTF
CDR3 DNA: TGCGCCAGCAGTGGACAGGGGGGCATTAGCTCTGGCTACACCTTC
D gene: TRBD1
J gene: TRBJ1-2
clone size: NA
V gene: TRBV5-1

CDR3 protein: CASSLVSGSGNTIYF
CDR3 DNA: TGTGCCAGCAGCTTAGTGTCGGGCTCTGGAAACACCATATATTTT
D gene: NA
J gene: TRBJ1-3
clone size: few
V gene: TRBV7-2

CDR3 protein: CASRPDRGPGQPQHF
CDR3 DNA: TGTGCCAGCAGGCCTGACAGGGGGCCAGGGCAGCCCCAGCATTTT
D gene: TRBD1
J gene: TRBJ1-5
clone size: NA
V gene: TRBV7-8

CDR3 protein: CASSYTSTGSGDEAFF
CDR3 DNA: TGTGCCAGCAGTTACACCTCAACAGGGTCAGGGGATGAAGCTTTCTTT
D gene: NA
J gene: TRBJ1-1
clone size: NA
V gene: TRBV6-6

CDR3 protein: CASSLGVSSYNSPLHF
CDR3 DNA: TGTGCCAGCAGCTTAGGAGTGTCCTCCTATAATTCACCCCTCCACTTT
D gene: NA
J gene: TRBJ1-6
clone size: once
V gene: TRBV7-2

CDR3 protein: CATSDQNGYTF
CDR3 DNA: TGTGCCACCAGTGACCAGAATGGCTACACCTTC
D gene: NA
J gene: TRBJ1-2
clone size: NA
V gene: TRBV24-1

CDR3 protein: CASSFQRGMMNTEAFF
CDR3 DNA: TGTGCCAGCAGCTTCCAGAGGGGGATGATGAACACTGAAGCTTTCTTT
D gene: NA
J gene: TRBJ1-1
clone size: NA
V gene: TRBV7-9

CDR3 protein: CASSVGTANTGELFF
CDR3 DNA: TGTGCCAGCAGCGTAGGGACAGCGAACACCGGGGAGCTGTTTTTT
D gene: NA
J gene: TRBJ2-2
clone size: NA
V gene: TRBV9

CDR3 protein: CASSLNRDRDGYTF
CDR3 DNA: TGCGCCAGCAGCCTGAACCGGGACCGGGATGGCTACACCTTC
D gene: NA
J gene: TRBJ1-2
clone size: NA
V gene: TRBV5-1

CDR3 protein: CASSLAVNYGYTF
CDR3 DNA: TGTGCCAGCAGCTTAGCGGTTAACTATGGCTACACCTTC
D gene: NA
J gene: TRBJ1-2
clone size: few
V gene: TRBV7-8

CDR3 protein: CASRLALSEQFF
CDR3 DNA: TGTGCAAGTCGCTTAGCCCTATCTGAGCAGTTCTTC
D gene: NA
J gene: TRBJ2-1
clone size: NA
V gene: TRBV12-2

CDR3 protein: CASSQDSSGNTIYF
CDR3 DNA: TGTGCCAGCAGCCAAGACAGCTCTGGAAACACCATATATTTT
D gene: NA
J gene: TRBJ1-3
clone size: few
V gene: TRBV3-1/TRBV3-2

CDR3 protein: CASSLDWQVGEAFF
CDR3 DNA: TGTGCCAGCAGCTTAGATTGGCAGGTCGGTGAAGCTTTCTTT
D gene: NA
J gene: TRBJ1-1
clone size: NA
V gene: TRBV11-2

CDR3 protein: CAISESQPNQPQHF
CDR3 DNA: TGTGCCATCAGTGAATCACAGCCTAATCAGCCCCAGCATTTT
D gene: NA
J gene: TRBJ1-5
clone size: NA
V gene: TRBV10-3

CDR3 protein: CASSPHSPGYGYTF
CDR3 DNA: TGTGCCAGCAGCCCTCATTCACCCGGCTATGGCTACACCTTC
D gene: NA
J gene: TRBJ1-2
clone size: NA
V gene: TRBV28

CDR3 protein: CSVGADGEAFF
CDR3 DNA: TGCAGCGTTGGGGCAGACGGTGAAGCTTTCTTT
D gene: NA
J gene: TRBJ1-1
clone size: NA
V gene: TRBV29-1

CDR3 protein: CASSTTLVVAARGDTGELFF
CDR3 DNA: TGTGCCAGCAGCACCACCCTCGTGGTAGCGGCTAGGGGGGACACCGGGGAGCTGTTTTTT
D gene: NA
J gene: TRBJ2-2
clone size: NA
V gene: TRBV6-2/TRBV6-3

CDR3 protein: CASSVEASGGVHEQFF
CDR3 DNA: TGTGCCAGCAGCGTAGAGGCTAGCGGGGGGGTCCATGAGCAGTTCTTC
D gene: TRBD2
J gene: TRBJ2-1
clone size: NA
V gene: TRBV9

CDR3 protein: CASSLGAANIQYF
CDR3 DNA: TGTGCCAGCAGTTTGGGCGCGGCAAACATTCAGTACTTC
D gene: NA
J gene: TRBJ2-4
clone size: NA
V gene: TRBV12-3/TRBV12-4

CDR3 protein: CAWSETGNAYGYTF
CDR3 DNA: TGTGCCTGGAGCGAGACAGGGAACGCCTATGGCTACACCTTC
D gene: TRBD1
J gene: TRBJ1-2
clone size: NA
V gene: TRBV30

CDR3 protein: CASSLGDTGGGETQYF
CDR3 DNA: TGTGCCAGCAGCTTGGGCGATACAGGGGGCGGAGAGACCCAGTACTTC
D gene: TRBD1
J gene: TRBJ2-5
clone size: NA
V gene: TRBV5-4

CDR3 protein: CASSPGGEINEQFF
CDR3 DNA: TGTGCCAGCAGTCCAGGGGGCGAGATTAATGAGCAGTTCTTC
D gene: TRBD1
J gene: TRBJ2-1
clone size: once
V gene: TRBV25-1

CDR3 protein: CASSQDYSIAGVSDTQYF
CDR3 DNA: TGCGCCAGCAGCCAAGATTACTCAATCGCGGGGGTTTCAGATACGCAGTATTTT
D gene: TRBD2
J gene: TRBJ2-3
clone size: NA
V gene: TRBV4-3